The 16 T cell receptor beta chains presented below share a single source sample, sequenced in a study of T cells in Graves' hyperthyroidism and ophthalmopathy. Amplified regions were TCR beta CDR3 sequences from RNA transcripts. The HTBI primer set drove a first-round RT-PCR of the TCR CDR3. Each CDR3 protein is one row after TCRdb ran MiXCR on the multiplex PCR reads. This sample carries about 660,000 distinct CDR3 sequences, just under 45% of them seen once, and the ten largest clones take more than 7%. Material for sequencing was peripheral blood or thyroid tissue (not recorded which). These receptors came from an adult man with Graves' disease, either hyperthyroidism or ophthalmopathy (not recorded which).

This chain links TRBV11-1 with TRBJ1-4; weak D call: TRBD1 (5 bases). The length of the CDR3 is 13 residues. The germline gives CDR1 SGHAT, CDR2 FQDESV (reference sequence). V was clipped by 3 bases and J by 7 bases, with 9 bases between them. The CDR3 coding sequence is TGTGCCAGCAGCTTGGGGGACGCTGAAAAACTGTTTTTT. This encodes CASSLGDAEKLFF.

There are a few counts of this clonotype. The chain employs TRBV4-1 and TRBJ1-4; D is perhaps TRBD1 (5 bases). V lost 1 base, J lost 5 bases, and 8 bases lay in between. The length of the CDR3 is 14 residues. The germline V gene has CDR1 MGHRA and CDR2 YSYEKL. CDR3 sequence: CASSQVSGNEKLFF. DNA for the CDR3: TGCGCCAGCAGCCAAGTGTCAGGGAATGAAAAACTGTTTTTT.

This clonotype was seen a few times. The chain has TRBV16 and TRBJ2-5, with a tentative D call TRBD2 (6 bases). Trimming left V 1 base short and J 2 bases short, with 8 bases between. The CDR3 spans 14 residues. CDR1 and CDR2 (germline): KGHSY, FQNENV. CDR3 sequence (DNA): TGTGCCAGCAGCCAATTAGCGGTACAAGAGACCCAGTACTTC. This sequence encodes CASSQLAVQETQYF. The complete variable domain, with remaining parts taken from reference TRBV16 and TRBJ2-5, reads GEEVAQTPKHLVRGEGQKAKLYCAPIKGHSYVFWYQQVLKNEFKFLISFQNENVFDETGMPKERFSAKCLPNSPCSLEIQATKLEDSAVYFCASSQLAVQETQYFGPGTRLLVL.

This clonotype came up many times. The gene calls are TRBV25-1 and TRBJ1-6; D is ambiguous. There are 18 residues in the CDR3. Germline V gene sequence: CDR1 MGHDK, CDR2 SYGVNS. V dropped 0 bases and J dropped 7 bases, with 19 bases sitting between them. DNA for the CDR3: TGTGCCAGCAGTGAATATCTTGGTGGGCCGCCCCTGAATTCACCCCTCCACTTT. Amino acid sequence: CASSEYLGGPPLNSPLHF.

CDR3 region: CSYANPMNTEAFF. CDR3 DNA sequence: TGCAGTTACGCTAATCCAATGAACACTGAAGCTTTCTTT. The chain uses TRBV29-1 and TRBJ1-1, with unresolved D. The CDR3 spans 13 residues. Germline V gene data show CDR1 as SQVTM and CDR2 as ANQGSEA.

The chain has TRBV6-5 and TRBJ1-1; no firm D call. The CDR3 spans 13 residues. The V and J ends lost 2 bases and 3 bases respectively, with 7 bases between them. Looked up from germline, CDR1 is MNHEY and CDR2 is SVGAGI. Here the CDR3 reads CASSYDGDTEAFF. The CDR3 region has the DNA TGTGCCAGCAGTTACGATGGAGACACTGAAGCTTTCTTT.

The CDR3 reads CSAVQGTYEQYF. DNA of the CDR3: TGCAGTGCGGTACAGGGAACCTACGAGCAGTACTTC. The chain employs TRBV20-1 and TRBJ2-7; a possible D gene is TRBD1 (6 bases). The CDR3 contains 12 residues. The V end was cut by 6 bases, the J end by 2 bases, with 11 bases between. Germline CDR1 DFQATT, CDR2 SNEGSKA (reference sequence).

This rearrangement joins TRBV7-2 to TRBJ2-7, with TRBD2 identical over 7 bases. This CDR3 region has 14 residues. The V and J ends lost 5 bases and 5 bases, in that order; junction bases with no gene match: 9. Looked up from germline, CDR1 is SGHTA and CDR2 is FQGNSA. The CDR3 DNA follows: TGTGCCAGCAGCACCGGGACTACAAAGAACGAGCAGTACTTC. It codes for CASSTGTTKNEQYF. Drawing the rest from reference TRBV7-2 and TRBJ2-7, the complete variable domain is GAGVSQSPSNKVTEKGKDVELRCDPISGHTALYWYRQSLGQGLEFLIYFQGNSAPDKSGLPSDRFSAERTGGSVSTLTIQRTQQEDSAVYLCASSTGTTKNEQYFGPGTRLTVT.

The table lists this clonotype with many counts. The genes are TRBV24-1 and TRBJ1-2; unclear D gene. The CDR3 sequence is 12 residues long. Germline V gene data show CDR1 as KGHDR and CDR2 as SFDVKD. Trimming removed 3 bases at V and 8 bases at J, with 9 bases between. Here the CDR3 reads CATSDAVRGYTF. As DNA, the CDR3 is TGTGCCACCAGTGATGCGGTTCGAGGCTACACCTTC.

V and J are TRBV6-1 and TRBJ1-4, with TRBD1 identical over 8 bases. Germline CDR1 reads MNHNS; CDR2 reads SASEGT. V trimming: 8 bases; J trimming: 7 bases; junction bases outside the gene matches: 6. CDR3 length: 13 residues. CDR3 in amino acids: CASGGRGLEKLFF. CDR3 DNA: TGTGCCAGCGGGGGCAGGGGGCTTGAAAAACTGTTTTTT.

The V and J genes are TRBV14 and TRBJ1-2; unclear D gene. V lost 0 bases to trimming and J lost 6 bases, with 14 bases between them. The CDR3 length is 15 residues. Germline lookup yields CDR1 SGHDN and CDR2 FVKESK. CDR3 nucleotides: TGTGCCAGCAGCCAAGAGACATTCCCGAGGAATGGCTACACCTTC. Its translation is CASSQETFPRNGYTF.

This clonotype has just a few counts. This rearrangement joins TRBV2 to TRBJ1-4, with no clear D. This CDR3 has 14 amino acids. V lost 2 bases and J lost 0, with 4 bases in between. Germline V gene sequence: CDR1 SNHLY, CDR2 FYNNEI. The CDR3 DNA reads TGTGCCAGCAGTGAAAGGACAACTAATGAAAAACTGTTTTTT. It specifies CASSERTTNEKLFF.

The DNA of the CDR3 is TGCAGCGGGACAATGACAGGGCATCCGGAGACCCAGTACTTC. Translation gives CSGTMTGHPETQYF. The J gene is TRBJ2-5, the V gene TRBV29-1, with TRBD1 matching over 7 bases. The CDR3 has 14 amino acids. The J segment lost 5 bases and the V segment lost 7 bases, leaving 13 bases of the junction unmatched. Germline loops: CDR1 SQVTM, CDR2 ANQGSEA.

V and J are TRBV7-9 and TRBJ1-1; no firm D call. CDR1 SEHNR and CDR2 FQNEAQ come from the germline V gene (reference sequence). Trimming cost V 5 bases and J 9 bases, with 16 bases left between them. The CDR3 has 13 amino acids. The CDR3 loop is CASSPGIANKAFF. DNA of the CDR3: TGTGCCAGCAGCCCCGGGATAGCGAACAAAGCTTTCTTT.

The CDR3 nucleotides read TGCAGCGTAGCAGCGGGGGGGCGCGACGAGCAGTACTTC. Translated, it gives CSVAAGGRDEQYF. The V and J genes are TRBV29-1 and TRBJ2-7; TRBD2 agrees at 10 bases. V was pared by 6 bases and J by 5 bases, with 7 bases of the junction left unmatched. The CDR3 covers 13 residues. Germline V CDR1 and CDR2: SQVTM, ANQGSEA.

Note on this clonotype: One end of the junction varies from germline; a read error may be responsible. The chain carries TRBV29-1 and TRBJ1-1; D ambiguous. The CDR3 runs 17 residues. Germline assignment: CDR1 SQVTM and CDR2 ANQGSEA. The CDR3 region is CGVPPDELSSLGAEAFF. Here the CDR3 DNA reads TGCGGCGTGCCACCTGATGAACTCAGCTCTCTCGGGGCTGAAGCTTTCTTT.